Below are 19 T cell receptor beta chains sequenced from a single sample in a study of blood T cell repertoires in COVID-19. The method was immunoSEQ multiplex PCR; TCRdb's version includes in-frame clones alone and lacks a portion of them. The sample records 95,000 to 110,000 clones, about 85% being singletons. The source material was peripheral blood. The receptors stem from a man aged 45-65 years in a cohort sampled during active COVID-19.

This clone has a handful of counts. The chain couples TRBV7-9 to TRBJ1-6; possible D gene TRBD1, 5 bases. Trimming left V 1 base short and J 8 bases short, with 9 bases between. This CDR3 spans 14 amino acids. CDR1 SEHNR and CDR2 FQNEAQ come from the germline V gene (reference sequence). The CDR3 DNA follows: TGTGCCAGCAGCTTAGTCGCAGGGTATTCACCCCTCCACTTT. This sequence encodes CASSLVAGYSPLHF.

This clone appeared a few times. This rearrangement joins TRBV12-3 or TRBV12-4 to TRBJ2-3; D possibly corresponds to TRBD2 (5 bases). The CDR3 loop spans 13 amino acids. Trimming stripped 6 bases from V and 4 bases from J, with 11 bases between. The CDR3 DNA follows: TGTGCCAGCAGCCCACTAGGTGCAGATACGCAGTATTTT. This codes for CASSPLGADTQYF.

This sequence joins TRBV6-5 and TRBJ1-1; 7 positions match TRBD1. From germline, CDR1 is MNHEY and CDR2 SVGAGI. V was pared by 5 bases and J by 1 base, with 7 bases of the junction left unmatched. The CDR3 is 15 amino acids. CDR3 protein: CASSTIGQANTEAFF. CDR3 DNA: TGTGCCAGCAGTACCATTGGACAGGCGAACACTGAAGCTTTCTTT.

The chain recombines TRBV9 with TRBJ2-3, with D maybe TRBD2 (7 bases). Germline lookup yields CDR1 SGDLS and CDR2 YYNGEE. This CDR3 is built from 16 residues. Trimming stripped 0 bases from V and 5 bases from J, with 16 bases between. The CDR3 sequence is CASSVARGGAGDTQYF. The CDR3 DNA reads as TGTGCCAGCAGCGTAGCTAGGGGGGGCGCGGGAGATACGCAGTATTTT. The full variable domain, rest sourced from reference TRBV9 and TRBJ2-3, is DSGVTQTPKHLITATGQRVTLRCSPRSGDLSVYWYQQSLDQGLQFLIQYYNGEERAKGNILERFSAQQFPDLHSELNLSSLELGDSALYFCASSVARGGAGDTQYFGPGTRLTVL.

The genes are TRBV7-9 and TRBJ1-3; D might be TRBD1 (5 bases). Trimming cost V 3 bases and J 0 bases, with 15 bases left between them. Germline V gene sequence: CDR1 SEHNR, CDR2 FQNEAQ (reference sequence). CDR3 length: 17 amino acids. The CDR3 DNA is TGTGCCAGCAGCTTTGCGGGGGAACTAGGCTCTGGAAACACCATATATTTT. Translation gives CASSFAGELGSGNTIYF.

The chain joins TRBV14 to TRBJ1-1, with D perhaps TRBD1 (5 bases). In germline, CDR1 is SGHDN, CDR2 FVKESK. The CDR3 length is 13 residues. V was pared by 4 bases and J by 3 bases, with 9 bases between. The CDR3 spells CASSRGRDTEAFF. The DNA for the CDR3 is TGTGCCAGCAGCCGGGGCAGAGACACTGAAGCTTTCTTT. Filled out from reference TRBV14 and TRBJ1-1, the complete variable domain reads EAGVTQFPSHSVIEKGQTVTLRCDPISGHDNLYWYRRVMGKEIKFLLHFVKESKQDESGMPNNRFLAERTGGTYSTLKVQPAELEDSGVYFCASSRGRDTEAFFGQGTRLTVV.

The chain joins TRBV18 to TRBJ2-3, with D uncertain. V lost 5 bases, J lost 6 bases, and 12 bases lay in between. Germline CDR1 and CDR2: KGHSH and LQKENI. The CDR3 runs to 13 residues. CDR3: CASSGLREDTQYF. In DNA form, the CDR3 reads TGTGCCAGCTCAGGGCTGAGAGAGGATACGCAGTATTTT. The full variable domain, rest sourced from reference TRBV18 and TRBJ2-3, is NAGVMQNPRHLVRRRGQEARLRCSPMKGHSHVYWYRQLPEEGLKFMVYLQKENIIDESGMPKERFSAEFPKEGPSILRIQQVVRGDSAAYFCASSGLREDTQYFGPGTRLTVL.

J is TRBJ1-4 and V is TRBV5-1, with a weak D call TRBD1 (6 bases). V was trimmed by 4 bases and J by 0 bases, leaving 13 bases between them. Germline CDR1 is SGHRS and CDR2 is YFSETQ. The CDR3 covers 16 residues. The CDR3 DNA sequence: TGCGCCAGCAGCCCAGGGACACTTTCAACTAATGAAAAACTGTTTTTT. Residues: CASSPGTLSTNEKLFF.

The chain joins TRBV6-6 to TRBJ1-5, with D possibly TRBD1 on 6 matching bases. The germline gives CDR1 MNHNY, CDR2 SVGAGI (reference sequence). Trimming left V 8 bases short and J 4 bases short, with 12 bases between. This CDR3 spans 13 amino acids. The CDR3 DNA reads TGTGCCAGCCAGGGGCAGGTTAATCAGCCCCAGCATTTT. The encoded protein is CASQGQVNQPQHF.

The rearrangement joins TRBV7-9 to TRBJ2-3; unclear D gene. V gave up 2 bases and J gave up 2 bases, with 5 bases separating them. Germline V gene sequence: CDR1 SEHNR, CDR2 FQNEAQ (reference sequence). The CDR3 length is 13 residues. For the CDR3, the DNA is TGTGCCAGCAGCTTAACCTACACAGATACGCAGTATTTT. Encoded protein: CASSLTYTDTQYF.

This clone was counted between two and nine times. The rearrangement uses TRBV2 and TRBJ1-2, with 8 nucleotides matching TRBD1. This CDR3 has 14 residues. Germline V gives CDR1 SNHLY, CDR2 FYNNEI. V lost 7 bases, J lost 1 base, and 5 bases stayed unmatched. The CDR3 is CASKTGQVNYGYTF. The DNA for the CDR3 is TGTGCCAGCAAAACGGGACAGGTTAACTATGGCTACACCTTC. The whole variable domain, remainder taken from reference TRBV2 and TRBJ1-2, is EPEVTQTPSHQVTQMGQEVILRCVPISNHLYFYWYRQILGQKVEFLVSFYNNEISEKSEIFDDQFSVERPDGSNFTLKIRSTKLEDSAMYFCASKTGQVNYGYTFGSGTRLTVV.

The CDR3 spells CASSRAGEPYNEQFF. The CDR3 nucleotides read TGTGCCAGCAGCCGGGCGGGGGAGCCCTACAATGAGCAGTTCTTC. V gene TRBV3-1 (or the pseudogene TRBV3-2) combines with J gene TRBJ2-1, with 7 bases lining up with TRBD2. In germline, CDR1 is LGHDT, CDR2 YNNKEL (reference sequence). This CDR3 is 15 amino acids long. V lost 4 bases to trimming and J lost 2 bases; unmatched junction nucleotides: 5.

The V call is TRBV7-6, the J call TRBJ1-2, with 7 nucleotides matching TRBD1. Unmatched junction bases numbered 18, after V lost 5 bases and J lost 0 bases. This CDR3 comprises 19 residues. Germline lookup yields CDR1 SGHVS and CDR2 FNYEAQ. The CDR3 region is CASSATPPGTVSANYGYTF. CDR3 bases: TGTGCCAGCAGCGCAACGCCCCCGGGGACAGTTTCTGCTAACTATGGCTACACCTTC. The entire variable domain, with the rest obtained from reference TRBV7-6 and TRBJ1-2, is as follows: GAGVSQSPRYKVTKRGQDVALRCDPISGHVSLYWYRQALGQGPEFLTYFNYEAQQDKSGLPNDRFSAERPEGSISTLTIQRTEQRDSAMYRCASSATPPGTVSANYGYTFGSGTRLTVV.

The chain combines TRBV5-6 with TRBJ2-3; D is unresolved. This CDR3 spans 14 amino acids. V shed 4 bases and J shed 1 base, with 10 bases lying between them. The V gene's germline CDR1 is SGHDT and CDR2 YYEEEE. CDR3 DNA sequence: TGTGCCAGCAGCCCGCTAGAGGGCACAGATACGCAGTATTTT. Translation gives CASSPLEGTDTQYF.

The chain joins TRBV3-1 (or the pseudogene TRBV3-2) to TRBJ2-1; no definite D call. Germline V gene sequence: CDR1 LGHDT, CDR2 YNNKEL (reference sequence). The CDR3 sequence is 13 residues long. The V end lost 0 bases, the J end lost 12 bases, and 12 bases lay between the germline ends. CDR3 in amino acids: CASSQDELGRQFF. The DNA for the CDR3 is TGTGCCAGCAGCCAAGACGAGTTGGGCCGGCAGTTCTTC.

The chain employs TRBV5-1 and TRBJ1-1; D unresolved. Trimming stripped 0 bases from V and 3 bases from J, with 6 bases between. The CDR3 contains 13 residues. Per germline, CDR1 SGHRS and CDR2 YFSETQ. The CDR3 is CASSLAGDTEAFF. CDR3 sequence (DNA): TGCGCCAGCAGCTTGGCCGGGGACACTGAAGCTTTCTTT.

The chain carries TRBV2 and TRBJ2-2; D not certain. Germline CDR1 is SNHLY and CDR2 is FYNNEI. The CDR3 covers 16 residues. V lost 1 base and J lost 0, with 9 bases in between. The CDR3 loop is CASSEGRLTNTGELFF. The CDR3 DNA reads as TGTGCCAGCAGTGAAGGGCGGCTAACGAACACCGGGGAGCTGTTTTTT.

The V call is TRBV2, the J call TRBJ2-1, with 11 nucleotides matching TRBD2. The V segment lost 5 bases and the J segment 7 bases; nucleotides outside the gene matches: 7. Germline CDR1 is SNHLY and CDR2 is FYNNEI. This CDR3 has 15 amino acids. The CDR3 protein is CASSQLAGAVNEQFF. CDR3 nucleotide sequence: TGTGCCAGCAGTCAACTAGCGGGGGCCGTGAATGAGCAGTTCTTC. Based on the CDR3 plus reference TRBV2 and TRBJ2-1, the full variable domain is EPEVTQTPSHQVTQMGQEVILRCVPISNHLYFYWYRQILGQKVEFLVSFYNNEISEKSEIFDDQFSVERPDGSNFTLKIRSTKLEDSAMYFCASSQLAGAVNEQFFGPGTRLTVL.

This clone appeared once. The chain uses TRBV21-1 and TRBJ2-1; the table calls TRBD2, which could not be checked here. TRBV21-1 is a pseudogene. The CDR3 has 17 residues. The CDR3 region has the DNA TGTGCCAGCAGCAAAGGGCCCACGCGGGGGGGAGGGTGTGAGCAGTTCTTC. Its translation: CASSKGPTRGGGCEQFF.